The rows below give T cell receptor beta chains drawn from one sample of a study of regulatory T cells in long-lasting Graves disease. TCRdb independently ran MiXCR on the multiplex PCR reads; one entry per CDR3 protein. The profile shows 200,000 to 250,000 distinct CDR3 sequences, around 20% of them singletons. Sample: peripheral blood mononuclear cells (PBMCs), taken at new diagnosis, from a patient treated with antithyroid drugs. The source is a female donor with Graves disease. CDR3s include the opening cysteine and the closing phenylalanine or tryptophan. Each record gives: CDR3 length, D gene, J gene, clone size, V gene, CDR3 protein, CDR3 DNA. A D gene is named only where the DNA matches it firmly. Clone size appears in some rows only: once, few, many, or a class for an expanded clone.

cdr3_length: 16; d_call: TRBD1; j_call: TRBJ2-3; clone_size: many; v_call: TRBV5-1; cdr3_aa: CASSLAGQGRTDTQYF; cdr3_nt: TGCGCCAGCAGCTTGGCGGGACAGGGACGCACAGATACGCAGTATTTT
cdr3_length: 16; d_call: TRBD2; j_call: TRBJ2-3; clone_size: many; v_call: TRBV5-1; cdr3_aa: CASSLAGASGGDTQYF; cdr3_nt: TGCGCCAGCAGCTTGGCCGGGGCTAGCGGAGGAGATACGCAGTATTTT
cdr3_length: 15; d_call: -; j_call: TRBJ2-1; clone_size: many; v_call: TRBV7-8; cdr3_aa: CASSLEEHSRDEQFF; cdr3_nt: TGTGCCAGCAGCTTAGAGGAGCATAGCCGCGATGAGCAGTTCTTC
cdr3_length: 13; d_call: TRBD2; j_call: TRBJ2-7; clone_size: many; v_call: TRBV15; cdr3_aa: CATSGGGSYEQYF; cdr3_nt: TGTGCCACCAGCGGGGGGGGAAGTTACGAGCAGTACTTC
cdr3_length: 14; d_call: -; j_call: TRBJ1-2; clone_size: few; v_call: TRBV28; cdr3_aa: CASSRLSPNYGYTF; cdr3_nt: TGTGCCAGCAGTAGACTGAGTCCTAACTATGGCTACACCTTC
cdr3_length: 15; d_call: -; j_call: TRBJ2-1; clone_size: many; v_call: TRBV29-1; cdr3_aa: CSVKGLPSSYNEQFF; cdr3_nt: TGCAGCGTCAAAGGGCTTCCGAGCTCCTACAATGAGCAGTTCTTC
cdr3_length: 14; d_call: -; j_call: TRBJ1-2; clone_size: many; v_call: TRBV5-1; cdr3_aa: CASSLDNSAYGYTF; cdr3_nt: TGCGCCAGCAGCTTAGACAATTCCGCCTATGGCTACACCTTC
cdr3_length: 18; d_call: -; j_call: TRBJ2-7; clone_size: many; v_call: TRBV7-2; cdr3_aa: CASSLGTRAGAIAYEQYF; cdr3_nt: TGTGCCAGCAGCTTAGGTACAAGGGCGGGGGCCATAGCCTACGAGCAGTACTTC
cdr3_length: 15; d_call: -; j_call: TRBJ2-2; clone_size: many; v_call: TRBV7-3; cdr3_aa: CASSPQAGGSGELFF; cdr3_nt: TGTGCCAGCAGCCCCCAGGCAGGGGGGAGCGGGGAGCTGTTTTTT
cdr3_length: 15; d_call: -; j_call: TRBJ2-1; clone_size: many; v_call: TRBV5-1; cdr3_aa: CASSWGQGGYNEQFF; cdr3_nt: TGCGCCAGCAGCTGGGGCCAGGGCGGGTACAATGAGCAGTTCTTC
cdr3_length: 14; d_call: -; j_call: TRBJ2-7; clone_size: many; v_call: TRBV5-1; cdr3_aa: CASSLTGPAYEQYF; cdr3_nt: TGCGCCAGCAGCCTAACAGGGCCGGCCTACGAGCAGTACTTC
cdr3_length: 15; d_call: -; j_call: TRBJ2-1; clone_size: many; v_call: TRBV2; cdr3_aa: CASSEWAERDNEQFF; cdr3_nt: TGTGCCAGCAGTGAGTGGGCCGAGAGGGATAATGAGCAGTTCTTC
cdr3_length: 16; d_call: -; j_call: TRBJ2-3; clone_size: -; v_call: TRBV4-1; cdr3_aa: CASSQVGSAVTDTQYF; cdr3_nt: TGCGCCAGCAGCCAAGTAGGTTCGGCAGTCACAGATACGCAGTATTTT
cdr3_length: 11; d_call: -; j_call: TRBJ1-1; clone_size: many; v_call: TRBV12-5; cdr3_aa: CASGRTDGAFF; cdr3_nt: TGTGCTAGTGGCCGGACAGATGGCGCTTTCTTT
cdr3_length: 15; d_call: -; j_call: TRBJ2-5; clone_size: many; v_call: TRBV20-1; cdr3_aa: CSATPRGGSQETQYF; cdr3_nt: TGCAGTGCCACCCCTAGAGGGGGTTCCCAAGAGACCCAGTACTTC
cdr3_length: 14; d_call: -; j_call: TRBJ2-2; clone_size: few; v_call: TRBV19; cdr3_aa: CAIKQEFGTGELFF; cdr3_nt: TGTGCCATTAAACAGGAATTCGGGACCGGGGAGCTGTTTTTT
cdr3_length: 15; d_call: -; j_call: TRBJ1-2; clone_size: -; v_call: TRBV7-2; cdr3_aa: CASSPDSRTNYGYTF; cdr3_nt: TGTGCCAGCAGCCCGGACAGCCGGACTAACTATGGCTACACCTTC